This TCR beta chain was identified during a study of shared clonotypes between healthy human individuals. General study results and limits: Few donors restricted represented genetic and exposure-history diversity.

Remarks on this clone: Its antigen is unidentified.

The V and J ends lost 0 bases and 4 bases respectively, with 17 bases between them. The CDR3 is 17 residues long. Germline assignment: CDR1 LNHNV and CDR2 YYDKDF (reference sequence). The assay was immunoSEQ multiplex PCR, and TCRdb's table has in-frame clones only and misses some. The data hold about 2,500,000 clones, with around nine tenths observed a single time. The sequence was obtained from a young man in good health. The V call is TRBV15, the J call TRBJ2-3, with a tentative D call TRBD2 (7 bases). Sequencing used naive CD4+ T cells sorted from blood. Subset: CD45RA+ positively selected. CDR3 coding DNA: TGTGCCACCAGCAGAGATAAGGCGGGGGCAGGCGCAGATACGCAGTATTTT. Its translation: CATSRDKAGAGADTQYF.